The clone carrying this TCR beta chain was observed a handful of times. Its antigen is as yet unknown. Unique molecular identifiers tagged the TCR beta cDNA libraries. TCRdb reanalysed the PCR reads using MiXCR and keeps one entry per CDR3 protein. The sample includes 250,000 to 300,000 distinct CDR3 sequences, 36% seen only once; the top ten take 4% to 5.5%. Germline V gives CDR1 SGHKS, CDR2 YYEKEE (reference sequence). CDR3 length: 15 amino acids. The entry originates in a study of post-analysis software for immune sequencing data. Findings of the study overall: TRBV5-6, TRBV5-1 and TRBV20-1 were among several TRBV segments more frequent in patients than controls. Comparison with controls showed significantly lower normalized Chao1 diversity in multiple sclerosis patients.

This receptor was obtained from a girl aged 10-17 years with multiple sclerosis. The chain carries TRBV5-5 and TRBJ2-4; 9 bases line up with TRBD2. The DNA end lines up better with TRBJ2-7; the J call may be wrong. The specimen was blood. As DNA, the CDR3 is TGTGCCAGCAGCTCGAGGACTAGCGTAATTGACGAGCAGTACTTC. This translates into CASSSRTSVIDEQYF.